The T cell receptor beta chain under discussion was sequenced for a study of blood T cells in healthy people across ages. About the research overall: The capture of about one barcoded beta molecule per two T cells was achieved by template switching.

Alongside a J-beta primer mix, a sample-barcoded 5' primer served in a second PCR lasting about 6 to 11 cycles. Every molecule of cDNA carried a tag from a template-switch adaptor with 12 random nucleotides. TCRdb re-derived calls from the 5' RACE reads in MiXCR, one entry per CDR3 protein. The sample consists of approximately 730,000 distinct CDR3 sequences, roughly 43% of them appearing once. This CDR3 spans 14 amino acids. Trimming removed 4 bases from V and 4 bases from J; junction bases left unmatched: 4. Every donor provided 9.5 to 10 milliliters of peripheral blood. The specimen was blood. The chain employs TRBV12-3 or TRBV12-4 and TRBJ2-5, with 9 bases that match TRBD1. This TCR was sampled from an older woman in good health. CDR3 residues: CASSSTGGPETQYF. CDR3 in DNA: TGTGCCAGCAGTTCCACAGGGGGCCCAGAGACCCAGTACTTC.